The subject of this entry is one T cell receptor beta chain. This table comes from immunoSEQ multiplex PCR, and its TCRdb copy is limited to in-frame clones, with some not included. This table holds approximately 300,000 clones, around 84% found once. This specimen belongs to a study of blood T cell repertoires in COVID-19. The CDR3 runs to 13 residues. Trimming took 7 bases from V and 0 from J, leaving 9 bases between them. Per the germline V gene, CDR1 is MDHEN and CDR2 is SYDVKM. The sequence was obtained from a young woman who had recovered from COVID-19. The genes are TRBV28 and TRBJ1-1; D is unresolved. The sample comprised PBMCs or T cells enriched from blood (not recorded which). CDR3 DNA sequence: TGTGCCAGCACCCGACTGGTGAACACTGAAGCTTTCTTT. It specifies CASTRLVNTEAFF.